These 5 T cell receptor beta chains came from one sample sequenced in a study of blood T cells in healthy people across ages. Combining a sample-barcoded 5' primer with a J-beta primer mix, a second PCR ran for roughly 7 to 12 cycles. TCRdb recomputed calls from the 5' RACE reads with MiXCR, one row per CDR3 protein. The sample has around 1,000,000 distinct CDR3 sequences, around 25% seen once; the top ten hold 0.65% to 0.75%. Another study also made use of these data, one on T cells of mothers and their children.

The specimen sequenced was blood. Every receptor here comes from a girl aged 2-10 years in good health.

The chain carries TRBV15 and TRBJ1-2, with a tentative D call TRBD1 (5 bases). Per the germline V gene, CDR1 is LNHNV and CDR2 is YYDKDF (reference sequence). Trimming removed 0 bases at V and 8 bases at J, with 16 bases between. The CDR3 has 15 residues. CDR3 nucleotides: TGTGCCACCAGCAGAGATACGAGGGGATCGTACGGCTACACCTTC. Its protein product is CATSRDTRGSYGYTF.

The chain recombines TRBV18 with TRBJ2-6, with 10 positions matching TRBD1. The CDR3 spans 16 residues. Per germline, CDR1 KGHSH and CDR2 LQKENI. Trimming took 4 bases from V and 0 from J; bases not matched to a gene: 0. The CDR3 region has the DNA TGTGCCAGCTCACGACAGGGGGCCTCTGGGGCCAACGTCCTGACTTTC. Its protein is CASSRQGASGANVLTF.

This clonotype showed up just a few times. The CDR3 here is CSARDPSGRSTDTQYF. CDR3 bases: TGCAGTGCTAGAGATCCTAGCGGGAGAAGCACAGATACGCAGTATTTT. The gene calls are TRBV20-1 and TRBJ2-3; 10 bases are shared with TRBD2. Trimming took 0 bases from V and 0 from J; bases not matched to a gene: 3. This CDR3 is built from 16 residues. The germline CDR1 and CDR2 sequences are DFQATT and SNEGSKA (reference sequence).

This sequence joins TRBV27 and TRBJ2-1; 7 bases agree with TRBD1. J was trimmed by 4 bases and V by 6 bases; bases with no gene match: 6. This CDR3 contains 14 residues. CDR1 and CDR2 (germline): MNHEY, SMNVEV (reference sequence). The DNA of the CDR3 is TGTGCCAGCAGCCCTAGGGGACAGTACAATGAGCAGTTCTTC. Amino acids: CASSPRGQYNEQFF.

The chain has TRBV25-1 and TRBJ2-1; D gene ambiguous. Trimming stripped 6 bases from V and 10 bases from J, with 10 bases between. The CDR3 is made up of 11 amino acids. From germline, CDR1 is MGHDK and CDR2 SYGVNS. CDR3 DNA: TGTGCCAGCAGGGACGAGGCCGAGCAGTTCTTC. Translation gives CASRDEAEQFF.